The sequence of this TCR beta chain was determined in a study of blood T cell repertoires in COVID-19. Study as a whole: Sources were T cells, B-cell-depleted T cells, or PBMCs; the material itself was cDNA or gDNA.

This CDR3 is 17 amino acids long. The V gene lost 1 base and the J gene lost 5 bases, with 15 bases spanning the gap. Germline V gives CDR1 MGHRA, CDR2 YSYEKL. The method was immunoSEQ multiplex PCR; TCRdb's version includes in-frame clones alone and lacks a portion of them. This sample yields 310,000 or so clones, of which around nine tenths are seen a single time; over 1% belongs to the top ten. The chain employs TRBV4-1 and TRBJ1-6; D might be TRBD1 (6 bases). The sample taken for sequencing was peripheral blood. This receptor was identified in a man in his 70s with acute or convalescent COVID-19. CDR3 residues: CASSQVQREGDNSPLHF. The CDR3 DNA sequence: TGCGCCAGCAGCCAAGTCCAAAGGGAGGGGGATAATTCACCCCTCCACTTT.